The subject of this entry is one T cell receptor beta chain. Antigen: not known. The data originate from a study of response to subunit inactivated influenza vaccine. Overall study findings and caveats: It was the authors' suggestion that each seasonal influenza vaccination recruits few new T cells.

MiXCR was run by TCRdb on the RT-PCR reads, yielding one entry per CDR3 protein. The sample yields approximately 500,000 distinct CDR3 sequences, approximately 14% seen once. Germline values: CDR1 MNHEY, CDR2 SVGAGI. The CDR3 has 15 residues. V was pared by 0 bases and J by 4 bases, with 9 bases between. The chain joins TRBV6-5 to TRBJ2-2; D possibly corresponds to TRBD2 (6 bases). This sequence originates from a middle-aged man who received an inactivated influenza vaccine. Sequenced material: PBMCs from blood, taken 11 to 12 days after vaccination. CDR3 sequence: CASSYSTGGTGELFF. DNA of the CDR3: TGTGCCAGCAGTTACTCTACCGGGGGCACCGGGGAGCTGTTTTTT.